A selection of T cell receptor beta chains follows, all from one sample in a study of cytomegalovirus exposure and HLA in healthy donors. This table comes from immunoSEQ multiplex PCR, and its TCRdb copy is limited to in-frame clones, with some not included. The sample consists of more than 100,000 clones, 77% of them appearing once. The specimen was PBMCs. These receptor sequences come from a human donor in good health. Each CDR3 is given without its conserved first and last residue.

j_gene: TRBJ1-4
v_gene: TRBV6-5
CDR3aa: ASSSGRGHSNEKLF

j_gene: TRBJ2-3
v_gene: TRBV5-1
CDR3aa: ASGLNRLQDTQY

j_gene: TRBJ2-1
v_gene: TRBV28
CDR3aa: ASTLGGSSYNEQF

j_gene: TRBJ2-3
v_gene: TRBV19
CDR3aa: ASSMDRASSTDTQY

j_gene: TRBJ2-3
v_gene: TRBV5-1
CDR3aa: ASSFSGASTDTQY

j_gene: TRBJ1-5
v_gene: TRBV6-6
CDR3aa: ASGGYNQPQH

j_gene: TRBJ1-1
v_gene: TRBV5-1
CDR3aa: ASSLETEINTEAF

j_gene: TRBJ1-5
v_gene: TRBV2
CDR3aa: ASSVPSYSNQPQH

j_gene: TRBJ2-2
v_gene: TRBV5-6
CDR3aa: ASSLGGGNTGELF

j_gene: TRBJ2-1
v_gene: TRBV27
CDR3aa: ASSLGTGTTYNEQF

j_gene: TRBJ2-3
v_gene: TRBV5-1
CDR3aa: ASSKRGTDTQY

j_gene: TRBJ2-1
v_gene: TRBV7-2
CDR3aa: ASSLVGTGLLFNEQF

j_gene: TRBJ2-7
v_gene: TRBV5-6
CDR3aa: ASSEGQGGSYEQY

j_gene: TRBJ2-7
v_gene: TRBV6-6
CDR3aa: ASRSALTYEQY

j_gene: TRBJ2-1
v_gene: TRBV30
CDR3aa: AWSPQNEQF

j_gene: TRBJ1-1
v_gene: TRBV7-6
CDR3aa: ASSLVQGVGTEAF

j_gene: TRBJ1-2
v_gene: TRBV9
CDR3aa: ASTVTGRNYGYT

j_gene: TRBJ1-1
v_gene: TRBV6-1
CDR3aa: ASSEDRGNTEAF

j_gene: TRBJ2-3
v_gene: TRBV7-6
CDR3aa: ASSFMRSISTDTQY

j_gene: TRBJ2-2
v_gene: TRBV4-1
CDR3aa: ASSSPRGTTGELF

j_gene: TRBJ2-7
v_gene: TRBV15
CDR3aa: ATSRDETRTYEQY

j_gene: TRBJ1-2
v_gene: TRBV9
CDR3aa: ASSVEGGAGGLYGYT

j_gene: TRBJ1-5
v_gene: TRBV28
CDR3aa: ASSLWDSSNQPQH

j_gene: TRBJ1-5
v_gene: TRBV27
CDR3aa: ASSLSTRGRGKEPQH

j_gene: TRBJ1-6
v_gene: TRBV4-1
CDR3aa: ASSLGTELH

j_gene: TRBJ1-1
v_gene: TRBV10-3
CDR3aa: AISPGGNTEAF

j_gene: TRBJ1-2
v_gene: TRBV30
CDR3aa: AWSVAGEYGYT

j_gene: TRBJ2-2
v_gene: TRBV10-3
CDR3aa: AITRTGGLTGELF

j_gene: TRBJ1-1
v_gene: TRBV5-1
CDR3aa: ASSLGGFAGNTEAF

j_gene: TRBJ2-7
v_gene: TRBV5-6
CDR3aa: ASSLIDRATYEQY

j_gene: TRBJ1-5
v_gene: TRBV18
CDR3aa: ASSPGTDQPQH

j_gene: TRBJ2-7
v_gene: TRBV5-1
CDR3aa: ASSLGLGRAPYEQY

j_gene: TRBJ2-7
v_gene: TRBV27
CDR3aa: ASSSPNSGSSDEQY

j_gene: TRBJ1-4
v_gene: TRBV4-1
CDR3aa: ASSQPQGGNEKLF

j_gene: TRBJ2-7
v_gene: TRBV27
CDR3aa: ASSPIAGGSYEQY

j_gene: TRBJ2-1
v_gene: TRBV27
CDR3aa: ASSQGPYPKDEQF

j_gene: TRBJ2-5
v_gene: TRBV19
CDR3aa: ASTAGNQETQY

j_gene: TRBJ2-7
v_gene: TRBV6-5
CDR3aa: ASSASGLNSYEQY

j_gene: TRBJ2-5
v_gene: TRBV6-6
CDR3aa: ASSPEGETQY

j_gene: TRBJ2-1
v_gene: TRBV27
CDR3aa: ASSSGTDYNEQF

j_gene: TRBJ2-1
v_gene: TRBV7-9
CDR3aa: ASTLGITGDEQF

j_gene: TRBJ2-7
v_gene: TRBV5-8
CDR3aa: ASSLQGVYEQY

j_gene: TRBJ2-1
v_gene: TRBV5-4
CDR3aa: ASSLGASPANEQF

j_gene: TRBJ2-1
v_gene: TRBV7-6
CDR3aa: ASSSLAGGII

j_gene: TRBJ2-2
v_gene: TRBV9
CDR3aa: ASSNQRSGVGTGELF

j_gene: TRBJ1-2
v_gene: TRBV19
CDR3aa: ASSTNYGYT